This TCR beta chain came from a study of cytomegalovirus exposure and HLA in healthy donors. Looked up from germline, CDR1 is SGHRS and CDR2 is YFSETQ. V gave up 2 bases and J gave up 5 bases, with 16 bases separating them. The CDR3 loop spans 15 amino acids. Study-level findings and limits: In a later analysis, specific HLA alleles were associated with 15,000 to 20,000 TCR beta sequences at a 0.05 false discovery rate. Later findings reportedly placed an Asian-associated ancestry cluster below the roughly 700-donor mean for N-insertions. For cytomegalovirus status, the classifier reportedly gave diagnoses with high specificity and sensitivity.

Both 60 Vbeta primers and 13 Jbeta primers went into the PCR. Profiled with immunoSEQ multiplex PCR; TCRdb holds only in-frame clones, not every one. The table has some 90,000 clones, 81% seen once. Details on this clone: As yet, its antigen is unknown.

The receptor was isolated from a woman aged 70-85 years in good health and CMV-seropositive. The material sequenced was PBMCs. The rearrangement uses TRBV5-1 and TRBJ2-5, with a weak D call TRBD2 (5 bases). The CDR3 loop reads CASSFTLDFDETQYF. The CDR3 nucleotides are TGCGCCAGCAGCTTCACATTGGACTTTGATGAGACCCAGTACTTC. The full variable domain, in which reference TRBV5-1 and TRBJ2-5 provide the parts outside the CDR3, is KAGVTQTPRYLIKTRGQQVTLSCSPISGHRSVSWYQQTPGQGLQFLFEYFSETQRNKGNFPGRFSGRQFSNSRSEMNVSTLELGDSALYLCASSFTLDFDETQYFGPGTRLLVL.